This T cell receptor beta chain was found in a study of human T cells and chemical hapten exposure. Per the germline V gene, CDR1 is SEHNR and CDR2 is FQNEAQ (reference sequence). The length of the CDR3 is 16 residues. The V gene lost 4 bases and the J gene lost 6 bases, with 16 bases spanning the gap. Study-level results: TCRs above 1 in 1000 frequency did not change with DPC sensitization.

Comment on this clonotype: Its cognate antigen is unknown.

Time point reported: patch test 1, 2 weeks after DPC sensitization. The treatment is: therapeutic diphenylcyclopropenone sensitization with weekly scalp DPC. The authors' total RNA extraction used unfractionated whole blood. Using its own MiXCR run on the RACE reads, TCRdb lists one record per CDR3 protein. This table has some 350,000 distinct CDR3 sequences, around 7% appearing once. The clonotype originates from a woman aged 18-35 years with alopecia areata. Some clones in this sample may be carry-over from other donors' samples. Sample: whole blood, taken in connection with sensitization to the hapten diphenylcyclopropenone (DPC). This chain links TRBV7-9 with TRBJ1-6; D unresolved. The CDR3 protein is CASSSPQATINSPLHF. The CDR3 bases are TGTGCCAGCAGCTCACCTCAGGCCACAATTAATTCACCCCTCCACTTT.